This TCR beta chain was captured by sequencing in a study of Graves' ophthalmopathy and Graves' hyperthyroidism. Germline CDR1 is DFQATT and CDR2 is SNEGSKA (reference sequence). The CDR3 totals 15 residues. With 1 base removed from V and 7 bases from J, the gap between germline ends came to 19 bases. On this clonotype: Lacking the conserved final phenylalanine or tryptophan, this CDR3 likely reflects a read error.

RNA transcripts were the source from which TCR beta CDR3 regions were amplified. First-round RT-PCR with HTBI primers preceded a second-round multiplex PCR. TCRdb reprocessed the multiplex PCR reads with MiXCR, giving one entry per CDR3 protein. The repertoire holds around 520,000 distinct CDR3 sequences, with roughly 40% as singletons. The J gene is TRBJ1-1, the V gene TRBV20-1, with a weak D call TRBD1 (5 bases). The clonotype was recovered from an adult man with Graves' hyperthyroidism. Sequenced sample: peripheral blood or thyroid tissue (not recorded which). The CDR3 loop is CSARGVWRGDGEAFL. The CDR3 DNA is TGCAGTGCTAGAGGGGTGTGGCGGGGGGATGGTGAAGCTTTCTTA.